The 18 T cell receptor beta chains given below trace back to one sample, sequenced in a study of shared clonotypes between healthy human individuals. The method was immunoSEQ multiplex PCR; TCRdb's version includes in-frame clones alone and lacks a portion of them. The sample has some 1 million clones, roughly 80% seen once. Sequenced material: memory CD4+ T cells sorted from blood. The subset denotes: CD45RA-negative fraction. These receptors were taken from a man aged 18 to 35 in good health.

The CDR3 nucleotides read TGCGCCAGCAGTCCGGACAGGGTTGTCTACGAGCAGTACTTC. It is translated as CASSPDRVVYEQYF. The chain uses TRBV5-1 and TRBJ2-7; 8 bases are a match to TRBD1. The V gene end was trimmed by 5 bases and the J gene end by 3 bases; junction bases not matched to a gene: 7. The germline V gene encodes CDR1 SGHRS and CDR2 YFSETQ. The CDR3 sequence is 14 residues long.

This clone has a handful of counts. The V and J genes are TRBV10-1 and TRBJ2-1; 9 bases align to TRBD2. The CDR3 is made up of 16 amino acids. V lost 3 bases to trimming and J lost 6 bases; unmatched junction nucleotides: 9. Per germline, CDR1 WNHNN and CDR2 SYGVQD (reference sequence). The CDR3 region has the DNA TGCGCCAGCAGTGATTCCCTAGCGGGGCCGCCCAATGAGCAGTTCTTC. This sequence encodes CASSDSLAGPPNEQFF.

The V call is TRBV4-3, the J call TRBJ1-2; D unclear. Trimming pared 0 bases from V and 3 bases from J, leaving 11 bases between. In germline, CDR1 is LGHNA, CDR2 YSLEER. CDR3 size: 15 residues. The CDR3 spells CASSQEGRADYGYTF. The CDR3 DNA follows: TGCGCCAGCAGCCAAGAAGGTCGGGCAGACTATGGCTACACCTTC.

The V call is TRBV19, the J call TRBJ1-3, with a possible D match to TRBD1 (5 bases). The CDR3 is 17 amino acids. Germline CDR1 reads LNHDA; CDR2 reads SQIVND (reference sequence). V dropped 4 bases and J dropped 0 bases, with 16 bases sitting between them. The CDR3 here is CASSTISQAGSGNTIYF. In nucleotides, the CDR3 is TGTGCCAGTAGTACCATTTCACAGGCCGGCTCTGGAAACACCATATATTTT.

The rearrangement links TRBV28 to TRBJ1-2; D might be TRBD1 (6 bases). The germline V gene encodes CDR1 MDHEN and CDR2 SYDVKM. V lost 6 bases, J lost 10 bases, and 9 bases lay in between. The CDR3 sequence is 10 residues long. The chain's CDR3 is CASRDRSYTF. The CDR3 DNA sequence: TGTGCCAGCAGAGACAGGTCCTACACCTTC.

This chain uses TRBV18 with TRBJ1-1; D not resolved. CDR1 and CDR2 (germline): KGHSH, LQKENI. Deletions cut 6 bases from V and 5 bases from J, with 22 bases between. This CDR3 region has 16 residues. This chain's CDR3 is CASSLTPGPFGTEAFF. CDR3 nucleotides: TGTGCCAGCTCTCTTACCCCCGGACCCTTCGGGACTGAAGCTTTCTTT.

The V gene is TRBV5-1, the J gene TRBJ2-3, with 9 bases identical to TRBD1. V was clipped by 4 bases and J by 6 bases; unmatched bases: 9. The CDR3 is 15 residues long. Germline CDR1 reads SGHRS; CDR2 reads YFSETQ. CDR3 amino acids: CASSQADRGSDTQYF. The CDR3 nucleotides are TGCGCCAGCAGCCAGGCGGACAGGGGAAGTGATACGCAGTATTTT.

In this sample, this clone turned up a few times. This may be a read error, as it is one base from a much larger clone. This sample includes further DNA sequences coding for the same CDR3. CDR3 region: CASSLADTQYF. For the CDR3, the DNA is TGCGCCAGCAGCTTAGCAGATACGCAGTATTTT. The rearrangement uses TRBV5-1 and TRBJ2-3; D is unresolved. Germline V gene sequence: CDR1 SGHRS, CDR2 YFSETQ. The V and J ends lost 2 bases and 4 bases respectively, with 2 bases between them. The CDR3 is made up of 11 amino acids.

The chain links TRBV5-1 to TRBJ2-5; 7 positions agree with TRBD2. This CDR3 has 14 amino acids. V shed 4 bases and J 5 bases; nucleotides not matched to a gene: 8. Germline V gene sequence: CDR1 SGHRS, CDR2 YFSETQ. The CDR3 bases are TGCGCCAGCAGCCCAGGGACTACTGGGGAGACCCAGTACTTC. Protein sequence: CASSPGTTGETQYF.

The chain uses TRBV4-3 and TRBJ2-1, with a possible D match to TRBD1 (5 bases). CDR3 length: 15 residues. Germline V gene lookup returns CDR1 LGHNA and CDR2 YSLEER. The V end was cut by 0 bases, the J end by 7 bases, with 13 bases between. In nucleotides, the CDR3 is TGCGCCAGCAGCCAAGATAGGGCAGGGTGGAATGAGCAGTTCTTC. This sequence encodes CASSQDRAGWNEQFF.

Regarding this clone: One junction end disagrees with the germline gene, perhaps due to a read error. CDR3 region: CASSTTGGPYNEQFF. For the CDR3, the DNA is TGTGCTAGCAGCACGACAGGGGGCCCTTACAATGAGCAGTTCTTC. The genes are TRBV7-7 and TRBJ2-1; 10 positions agree with TRBD1. The CDR3 contains 15 residues. CDR1 and CDR2 from the germline V gene are SSHAT and FNYEAQ (reference sequence).

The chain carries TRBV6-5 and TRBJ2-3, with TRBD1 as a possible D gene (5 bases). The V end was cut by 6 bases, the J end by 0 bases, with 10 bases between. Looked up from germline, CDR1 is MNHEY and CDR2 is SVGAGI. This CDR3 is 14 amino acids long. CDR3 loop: CASSRQWSTDTQYF. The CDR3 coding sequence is TGTGCCAGCAGCCGACAGTGGAGCACAGATACGCAGTATTTT.

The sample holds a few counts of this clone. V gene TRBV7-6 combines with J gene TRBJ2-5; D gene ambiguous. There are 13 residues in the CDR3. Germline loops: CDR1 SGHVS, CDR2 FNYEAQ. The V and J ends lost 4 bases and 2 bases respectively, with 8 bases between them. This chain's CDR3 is CASSYGLQETQYF. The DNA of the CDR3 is TGTGCCAGCAGCTACGGGCTTCAAGAGACCCAGTACTTC.

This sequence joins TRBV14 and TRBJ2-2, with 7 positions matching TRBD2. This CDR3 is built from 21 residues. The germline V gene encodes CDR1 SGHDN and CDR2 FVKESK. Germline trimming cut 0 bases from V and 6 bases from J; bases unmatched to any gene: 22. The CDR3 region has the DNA TGTGCCAGCAGCCAAGAGGGGGACTACCTAATTGATGGGTTTGGACCCGGGGAGCTGTTTTTT. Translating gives CASSQEGDYLIDGFGPGELFF.

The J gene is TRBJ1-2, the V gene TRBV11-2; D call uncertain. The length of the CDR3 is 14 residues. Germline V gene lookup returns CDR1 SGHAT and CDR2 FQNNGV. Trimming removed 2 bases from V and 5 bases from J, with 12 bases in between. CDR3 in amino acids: CASSLNPPVYGYTF. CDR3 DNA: TGTGCCAGCAGCTTAAACCCCCCTGTATATGGCTACACCTTC.

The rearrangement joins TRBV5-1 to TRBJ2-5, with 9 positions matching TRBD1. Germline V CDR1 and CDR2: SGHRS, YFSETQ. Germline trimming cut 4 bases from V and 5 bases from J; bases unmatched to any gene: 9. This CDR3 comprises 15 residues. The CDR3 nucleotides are TGCGCCAGCAGCCCGGACAGGGGACGGGGGGAGACCCAGTACTTC. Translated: CASSPDRGRGETQYF.

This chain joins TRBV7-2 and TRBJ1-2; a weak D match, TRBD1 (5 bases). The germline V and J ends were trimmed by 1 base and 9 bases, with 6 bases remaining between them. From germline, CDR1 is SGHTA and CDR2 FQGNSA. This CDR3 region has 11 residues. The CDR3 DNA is TGTGCCAGCAGCTTAGAGGGGAGCTACACCTTC. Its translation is CASSLEGSYTF. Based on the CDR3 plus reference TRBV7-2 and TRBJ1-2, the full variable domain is GAGVSQSPSNKVTEKGKDVELRCDPISGHTALYWYRQSLGQGLEFLIYFQGNSAPDKSGLPSDRFSAERTGGSVSTLTIQRTQQEDSAVYLCASSLEGSYTFGSGTRLTVV.

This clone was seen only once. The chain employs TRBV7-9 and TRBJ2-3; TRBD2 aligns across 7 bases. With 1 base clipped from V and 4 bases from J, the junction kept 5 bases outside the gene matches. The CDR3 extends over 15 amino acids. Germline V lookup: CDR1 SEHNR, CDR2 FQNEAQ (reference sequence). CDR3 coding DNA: TGTGCCAGCAGCTTAGGAGGGAGGGATGCAGATACGCAGTATTTT. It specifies CASSLGGRDADTQYF.